This TCR beta chain was sequenced in a study of blood T cell repertoires in COVID-19. Study at large: Samples of COVID-19 (acute and convalescent) were obtained from the United States, Italy and Spain. In each case, the material was cDNA or gDNA derived from T cells, B-cell-depleted T cells, or PBMCs.

Under the authors' procedure: The assay estimated nucleated cells by amplifying reference gene primers. The assay was immunoSEQ multiplex PCR, and TCRdb's table has in-frame clones only and misses some. V and J calls and clone size are those listed in that table; D and trimming were worked out from the DNA. This repertoire shows fewer than 250,000 clones, approximately 80% found once; its top ten account for about 10%. With 4 bases clipped from V and 5 bases from J, the junction kept 9 bases outside the gene matches. The CDR3 runs to 18 residues. Germline V gene data show CDR1 as SGDLS and CDR2 as YYNGEE.

The chain joins TRBV9 to TRBJ2-1; 16 nucleotides align to TRBD2. Sequencing input: peripheral blood. The clonotype originates from a woman aged 80 or older with acute or convalescent COVID-19. This CDR3 is CASSLEGTSGRANNEQFF. The CDR3 DNA reads as TGTGCCAGCAGCCTGGAAGGGACTAGCGGGAGGGCCAACAATGAGCAGTTCTTC.